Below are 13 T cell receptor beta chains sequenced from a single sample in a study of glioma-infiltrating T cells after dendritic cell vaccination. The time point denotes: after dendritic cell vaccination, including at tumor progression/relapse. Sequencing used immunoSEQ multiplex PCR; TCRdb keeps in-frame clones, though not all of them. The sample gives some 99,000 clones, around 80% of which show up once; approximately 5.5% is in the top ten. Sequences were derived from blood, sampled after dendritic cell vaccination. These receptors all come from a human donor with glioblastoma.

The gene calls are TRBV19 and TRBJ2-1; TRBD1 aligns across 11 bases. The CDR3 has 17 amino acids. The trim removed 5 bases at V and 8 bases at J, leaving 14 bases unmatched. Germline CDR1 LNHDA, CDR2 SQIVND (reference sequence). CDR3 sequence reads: CASSFQRGQGGADEQFF. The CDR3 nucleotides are TGTGCCAGTAGTTTTCAGAGGGGACAGGGGGGCGCGGATGAGCAGTTCTTC.

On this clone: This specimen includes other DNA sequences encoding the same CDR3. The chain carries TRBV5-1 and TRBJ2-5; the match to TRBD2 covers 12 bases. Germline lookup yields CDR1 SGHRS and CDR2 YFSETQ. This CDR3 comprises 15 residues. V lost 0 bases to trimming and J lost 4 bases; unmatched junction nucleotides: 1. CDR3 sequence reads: CASSLALAGGETQYF. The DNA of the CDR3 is TGCGCCAGCAGCTTGGCACTAGCGGGAGGAGAGACCCAGTACTTC.

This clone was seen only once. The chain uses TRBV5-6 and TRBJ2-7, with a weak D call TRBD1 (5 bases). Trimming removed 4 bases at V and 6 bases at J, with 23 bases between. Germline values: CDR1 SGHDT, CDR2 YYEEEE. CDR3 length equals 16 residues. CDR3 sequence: CASSLQVALPQAEQYF. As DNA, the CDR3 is TGTGCCAGCAGCCTACAGGTAGCCCTCCCTCAGGCCGAGCAGTACTTC.

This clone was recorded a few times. CDR3 sequence reads: CATSRDPAGLAAGGVGDEQFF. The CDR3 DNA sequence: TGTGCCACCAGCAGAGATCCAGCGGGACTAGCGGCGGGGGGCGTTGGGGATGAGCAGTTCTTC. The V call is TRBV15, the J call TRBJ2-1, with 11 bases that match TRBD2. Germline-derived CDR1 and CDR2 are LNHNV and YYDKDF (reference sequence). This CDR3 is built from 21 residues. The J segment lost 8 bases and the V segment lost 0 bases, leaving 21 bases of the junction unmatched. The full variable domain, its missing parts supplied by reference TRBV15 and TRBJ2-1, is DAMVIQNPRYQVTQFGKPVTLSCSQTLNHNVMYWYQQKSSQAPKLLFHYYDKDFNNEADTPDNFQSRRPNTSFCFLDIRSPGLGDTAMYLCATSRDPAGLAAGGVGDEQFFGPGTRLTVL.

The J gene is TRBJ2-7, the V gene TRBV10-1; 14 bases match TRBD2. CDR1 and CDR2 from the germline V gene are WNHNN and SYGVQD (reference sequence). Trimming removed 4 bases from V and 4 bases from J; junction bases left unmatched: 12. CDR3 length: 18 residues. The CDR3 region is CASSALPGTSGGRYEQYF. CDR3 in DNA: TGCGCCAGCAGTGCACTGCCCGGGACTAGCGGGGGTCGGTACGAGCAGTACTTC.

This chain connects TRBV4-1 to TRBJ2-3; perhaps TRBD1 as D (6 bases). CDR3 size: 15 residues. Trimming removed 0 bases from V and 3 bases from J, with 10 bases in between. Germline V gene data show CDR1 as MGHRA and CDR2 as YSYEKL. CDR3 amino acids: CASSQEQGVTDTQYF. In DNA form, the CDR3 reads TGCGCCAGCAGCCAAGAACAGGGAGTAACAGATACGCAGTATTTT.

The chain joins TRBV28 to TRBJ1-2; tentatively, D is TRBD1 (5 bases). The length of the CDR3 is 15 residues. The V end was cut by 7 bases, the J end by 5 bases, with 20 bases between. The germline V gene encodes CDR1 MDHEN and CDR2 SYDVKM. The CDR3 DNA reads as TGTGCCAGCAATAATTGGGGAAACAGGCATTATGGCTACACCTTC. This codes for CASNNWGNRHYGYTF.

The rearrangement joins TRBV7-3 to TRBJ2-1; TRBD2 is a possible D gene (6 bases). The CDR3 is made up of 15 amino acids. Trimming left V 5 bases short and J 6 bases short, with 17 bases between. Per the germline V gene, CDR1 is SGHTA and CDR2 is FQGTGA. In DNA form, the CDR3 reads TGTGCCAGCAGCCCAAGGGTACTAGCTATCAATGAGCAGTTCTTC. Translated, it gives CASSPRVLAINEQFF. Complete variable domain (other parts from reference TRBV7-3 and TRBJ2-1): GAGVSQTPSNKVTEKGKYVELRCDPISGHTALYWYRQSLGQGPEFLIYFQGTGAADDSGLPNDRFFAVRPEGSVSTLKIQRTERGDSAVYLCASSPRVLAINEQFFGPGTRLTVL.

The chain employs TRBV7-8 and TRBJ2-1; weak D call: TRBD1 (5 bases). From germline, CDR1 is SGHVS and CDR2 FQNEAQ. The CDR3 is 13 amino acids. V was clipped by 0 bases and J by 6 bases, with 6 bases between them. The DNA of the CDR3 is TGTGCCAGCAGCTTAGCAAGGGGCAATGAGCAGTTCTTC. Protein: CASSLARGNEQFF.

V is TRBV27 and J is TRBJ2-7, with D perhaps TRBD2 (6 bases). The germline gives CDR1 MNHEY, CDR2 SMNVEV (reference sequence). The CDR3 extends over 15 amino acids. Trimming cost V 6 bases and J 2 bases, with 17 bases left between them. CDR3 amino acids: CASSSRPEGTYEQYF. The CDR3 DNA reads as TGTGCCAGCAGCTCGCGGCCGGAGGGCACCTACGAGCAGTACTTC.

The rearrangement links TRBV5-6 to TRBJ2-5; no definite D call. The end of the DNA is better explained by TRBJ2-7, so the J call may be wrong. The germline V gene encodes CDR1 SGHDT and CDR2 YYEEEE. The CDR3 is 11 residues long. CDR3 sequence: CASSSFSEQYF. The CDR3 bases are TGTGCCAGCAGCTCGTTCAGCGAGCAGTACTTC.

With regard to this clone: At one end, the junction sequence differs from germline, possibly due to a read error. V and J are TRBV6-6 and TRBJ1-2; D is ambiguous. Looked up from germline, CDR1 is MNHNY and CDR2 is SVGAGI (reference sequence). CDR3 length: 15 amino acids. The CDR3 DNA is TGTGTCAGCAGTCCCAATCAACCCTTAGCGGGGGGCTACACCTTC. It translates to CVSSPNQPLAGGYTF.

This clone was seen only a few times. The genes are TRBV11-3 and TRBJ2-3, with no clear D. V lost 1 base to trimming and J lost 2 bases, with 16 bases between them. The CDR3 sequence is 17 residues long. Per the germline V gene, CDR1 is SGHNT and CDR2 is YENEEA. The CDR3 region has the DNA TGTGCCAGCAGCTTAGGGCGTTCGGTGGGCTCCACAGATACGCAGTATTTT. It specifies CASSLGRSVGSTDTQYF.